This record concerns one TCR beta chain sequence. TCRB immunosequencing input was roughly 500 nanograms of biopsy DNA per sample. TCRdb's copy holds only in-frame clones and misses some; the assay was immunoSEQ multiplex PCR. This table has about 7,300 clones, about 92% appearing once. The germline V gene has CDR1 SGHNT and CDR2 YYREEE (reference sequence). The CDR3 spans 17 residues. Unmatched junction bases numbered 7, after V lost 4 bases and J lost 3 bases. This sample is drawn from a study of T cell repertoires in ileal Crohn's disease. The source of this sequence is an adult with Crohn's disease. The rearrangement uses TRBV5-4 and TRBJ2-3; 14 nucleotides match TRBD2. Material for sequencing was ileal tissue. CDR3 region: CASSKGTSGSGTDTQYF. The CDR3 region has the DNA TGTGCCAGCAGCAAAGGGACTAGCGGGAGTGGAACAGATACGCAGTATTTT.